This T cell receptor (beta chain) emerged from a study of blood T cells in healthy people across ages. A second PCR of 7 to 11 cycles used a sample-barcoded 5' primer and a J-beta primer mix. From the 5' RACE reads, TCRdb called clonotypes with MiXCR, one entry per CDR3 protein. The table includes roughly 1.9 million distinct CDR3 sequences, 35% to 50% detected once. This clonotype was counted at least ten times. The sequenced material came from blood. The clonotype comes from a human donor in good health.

This chain's CDR3 is CASSYSKDRGYGYTF. Here the CDR3 DNA reads TGTGCCAGCAGTTACTCAAAAGATAGGGGGTATGGCTACACCTTC. This chain joins TRBV6-5 and TRBJ1-2; TRBD1 is a possible D gene (6 bases). V dropped 0 bases and J dropped 5 bases, with 13 bases sitting between them. The germline V gene encodes CDR1 MNHEY and CDR2 SVGAGI. The CDR3 has 15 amino acids.